Listed here are 6 T cell receptor beta chains from one sample, sequenced in a study of cytomegalovirus exposure and HLA in healthy donors (dated by TCRdb to about 2017). Library prep was done by the immunoSEQ multiplex PCR assay. The multiplex PCR relied on a mix of 60 forward primers for TCR Vbeta segments and 13 reverse primers for TCR Jbeta segments. This is the immuneACCESS table as TCRdb keeps it, with only in-frame sequences that have V and J called. A part of the clones is gone; compared with another copy, unresolved V genes explain less than half, and the rest is unexplained. This sample's table carries about 200,000 clones. Almost 0.75% of the sample is taken by the ten largest. Material for sequencing was PBMCs. Receptor source: a boy under 18 in good health and CMV-seronegative.

The V gene is TRBV2, the J gene TRBJ2-1, with TRBD1 matching 7 bases. Germline lookup yields CDR1 SNHLY and CDR2 FYNNEI. CDR3 length equals 17 residues. J lost 0 bases, V lost 4 bases, and 9 bases had no gene match. The CDR3 DNA sequence: TGTGCCAGCAGTGCATACAGGGGCCAAAGCTCCTACAATGAGCAGTTCTTC. Translating gives CASSAYRGQSSYNEQFF.

This chain joins TRBV15 and TRBJ1-2; D gene unclear. The CDR3 has 17 amino acids. Per the germline V gene, CDR1 is LNHNV and CDR2 is YYDKDF (reference sequence). Trimming shortened V by 0 bases and J by 2 bases, and 16 bases separated the two germline ends. The CDR3 sequence is CATSRDPPDNGNYGYTF. The CDR3 DNA reads as TGTGCCACCAGCAGAGATCCGCCCGACAACGGAAACTATGGCTACACCTTC.

The V gene is TRBV2, the J gene TRBJ2-7, with 7 bases aligning to TRBD2. V lost 8 bases and J lost 3; bases outside the gene matches: 4. The CDR3 runs to 12 residues. The germline V gene encodes CDR1 SNHLY and CDR2 FYNNEI. CDR3 protein: CASRSSGYEQYF. The CDR3 DNA follows: TGTGCCAGCCGGTCTAGCGGCTACGAGCAGTACTTC.

The chain links TRBV7-9 to TRBJ2-5, with 12 bases matching TRBD2. J was trimmed by 5 bases and V by 5 bases; bases with no gene match: 18. Germline V gene sequence: CDR1 SEHNR, CDR2 FQNEAQ (reference sequence). This CDR3 has 19 residues. CDR3 sequence reads: CASSPPATSGGLKGETQYF. In DNA form, the CDR3 reads TGTGCCAGCAGCCCGCCCGCGACTAGCGGGGGACTTAAGGGGGAGACCCAGTACTTC.

The genes are TRBV28 and TRBJ2-7, with D perhaps TRBD2 (6 bases). Germline-derived CDR1 and CDR2 are MDHEN and SYDVKM. This CDR3 comprises 15 residues. Trimming took 8 bases from V and 0 from J, leaving 17 bases between them. The CDR3 is CASWAGTHSSYEQYF. The CDR3 nucleotides read TGTGCCAGCTGGGCGGGGACGCATAGCTCCTACGAGCAGTACTTC.

The rearrangement joins TRBV11-1 to TRBJ1-1, with a possible D match to TRBD1 (5 bases). Trimming pared 3 bases from V and 2 bases from J, leaving 10 bases between. This CDR3 contains 14 residues. Germline V gene sequence: CDR1 SGHAT, CDR2 FQDESV (reference sequence). CDR3 sequence reads: CASSFIGQNTEAFF. CDR3 sequence (DNA): TGTGCCAGCAGCTTTATTGGACAAAACACTGAAGCTTTCTTT.